The clone carrying this T cell receptor (beta chain) was seen a few times. Clones were read by immunoSEQ multiplex PCR, and TCRdb kept only the in-frame ones, dropping some. This table holds 110,000 or so clones, approximately 87% found once. The sample belongs to a study of control samples from healthy donors and cancer patients. V lost 4 bases, J lost 2 bases, and 8 bases lay in between. The CDR3 sequence is 13 residues long. Germline values: CDR1 LGHDT, CDR2 YNNKEL (reference sequence). The receptor was derived from a man aged 30 to 39 in good health. V is TRBV3-1 (or the pseudogene TRBV3-2) and J is TRBJ1-1; no reliable D call. The sequencing sample was made of blood. The DNA of the CDR3 is TGTGCCAGCAGCCTCGCCTTTAACACTGAAGCTTTCTTT. This sequence encodes CASSLAFNTEAFF.